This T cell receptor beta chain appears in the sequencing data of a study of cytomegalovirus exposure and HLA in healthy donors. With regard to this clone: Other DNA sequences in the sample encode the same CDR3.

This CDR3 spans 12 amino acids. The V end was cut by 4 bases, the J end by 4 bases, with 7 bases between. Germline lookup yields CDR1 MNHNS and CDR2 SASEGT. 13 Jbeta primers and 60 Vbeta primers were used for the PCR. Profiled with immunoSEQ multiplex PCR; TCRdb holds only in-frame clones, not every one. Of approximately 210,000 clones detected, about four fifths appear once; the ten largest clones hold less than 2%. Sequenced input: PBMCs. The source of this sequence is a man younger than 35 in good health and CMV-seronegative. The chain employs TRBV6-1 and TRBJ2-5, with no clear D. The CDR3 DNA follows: TGTGCCAGCAGTGCCTTATCAGAGACCCAGTACTTC. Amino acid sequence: CASSALSETQYF.